One sample yielded the 14 T cell receptor beta chains listed below, sequenced in a study of CD8 T cells in ankylosing spondylitis. Study-level points and caveats: Seemingly characteristic of ankylosing spondylitis blood was a TCR beta motif consisting of eight highly homologous variants.

TCRdb called the 5' RACE reads again in MiXCR, with one record for every CDR3 protein. The data hold approximately 440,000 distinct CDR3 sequences, with roughly 15% observed a single time. These receptors' targets are unknown. The sample was blood, either unsorted or a sorted T cell fraction (not recorded which). The receptor source for this set is a male donor with ankylosing spondylitis.

A remark on this clonotype: One junction end disagrees with the germline gene, perhaps due to a read error. The J gene is TRBJ2-7, the V gene TRBV4-1; D is unresolved. In germline, CDR1 is MGHRA, CDR2 YSYEKL. This CDR3 is built from 17 residues. DNA of the CDR3: TGCGCCAGCAGGCAAGATCCTAGTGGGGTAGAAAGCTACGAGCAGTACTTC. This codes for CASRQDPSGVESYEQYF.

This clonotype came up a few times. The V and J genes are TRBV6-5 and TRBJ2-2; unclear D gene. The CDR3 is made up of 15 amino acids. The V gene's germline CDR1 is MNHEY and CDR2 SVGAGI. Between the trimmed V and J ends, which lost 4 bases and 0 bases, there was a span of 9 bases. The CDR3 is CASSFISTNTGELFF. In DNA form, the CDR3 reads TGTGCCAGCAGTTTCATTAGCACGAACACCGGGGAGCTGTTTTTT.

This clonotype has a handful of counts. The chain uses TRBV20-1 and TRBJ2-1, with D tentatively TRBD1 (6 bases). With 6 bases removed from V and 3 bases from J, the gap between germline ends came to 12 bases. The germline V gene has CDR1 DFQATT and CDR2 SNEGSKA (reference sequence). This CDR3 has 13 residues. CDR3 sequence (DNA): TGCAGTGCGGTAGGACAGCTCTACAATGAGCAGTTCTTC. Residues: CSAVGQLYNEQFF.

The V call is TRBV12-3 or TRBV12-4, the J call TRBJ2-5; tentative D call: TRBD2 (8 bases). This CDR3 spans 16 amino acids. Trimming cost V 3 bases and J 5 bases, with 19 bases left between them. The CDR3, as DNA: TGTGCCAGCAGTTTTCGTTGGACTAGCAGGGGGGAGACCCAGTACTTC. Translating it yields CASSFRWTSRGETQYF.

J is TRBJ1-1 and V is TRBV6-1; D unclear. Germline V CDR1 and CDR2: MNHNS, SASEGT. The CDR3 has 15 residues. The V and J ends lost 0 bases and 2 bases respectively, with 10 bases between them. CDR3 nucleotide sequence: TGTGCCAGCAGTGAAGCACAGTATCGCAACACTGAAGCTTTCTTT. Translation gives CASSEAQYRNTEAFF.

This clonotype was detected only a few times. The chain carries TRBV6-5 and TRBJ2-1; D remains unclear. The V and J ends lost 2 bases and 3 bases respectively, with 8 bases between them. The germline CDR1 and CDR2 sequences are MNHEY and SVGAGI. The CDR3 has 14 residues. CDR3 in DNA: TGTGCCAGCAGTTACGCACCTAACTACAATGAGCAGTTCTTC. Its protein is CASSYAPNYNEQFF.

The rearrangement joins TRBV27 to TRBJ2-3; 15 bases agree with TRBD2. Germline values: CDR1 MNHEY, CDR2 SMNVEV (reference sequence). The CDR3 loop spans 16 amino acids. The ends lost 5 bases at V and 5 bases at J; junction bases unmatched: 5. The CDR3 is CASSVPGLAGGDTQYF. The CDR3 nucleotides read TGTGCCAGCAGTGTTCCGGGACTAGCGGGAGGAGATACGCAGTATTTT.

J is TRBJ2-2 and V is TRBV12-3 or TRBV12-4; 7 nucleotides line up with TRBD1. J lost 6 bases, V lost 3 bases, and 10 bases had no gene match. CDR3 size: 16 residues. CDR3 region: CASSFYSSGTAGELFF. CDR3 bases: TGTGCCAGCAGTTTCTATAGCTCGGGGACAGCCGGGGAGCTGTTTTTT.

The gene calls are TRBV4-2 and TRBJ2-1, with 10 bases that match TRBD2. CDR1 and CDR2 (germline): LGHNA, YNFKEQ. The CDR3 totals 16 residues. Trimming removed 3 bases from V and 7 bases from J; junction bases left unmatched: 9. The CDR3 coding sequence is TGTGCCAGCAGCCACCTAGCGGGAGCCCCAGGGAATGAGCAGTTCTTC. Translating it yields CASSHLAGAPGNEQFF.

The rearrangement joins TRBV6-1 to TRBJ1-1; D unclear. Looked up from germline, CDR1 is MNHNS and CDR2 is SASEGT. There are 13 residues in the CDR3. Trimming pared 2 bases from V and 6 bases from J, leaving 10 bases between. The CDR3 sequence: CASSESGWAEAFF. CDR3 nucleotide sequence: TGTGCCAGCAGTGAATCGGGGTGGGCTGAAGCTTTCTTT.

This clonotype turned up a few times. V gene TRBV14 combines with J gene TRBJ2-5, with 9 nucleotides matching TRBD1. In germline, CDR1 is SGHDN, CDR2 FVKESK. CDR3 length: 15 residues. Trimming took 4 bases from V and 2 from J; bases not matched to a gene: 5. The CDR3 here is CASSPTGGKQETQYF. CDR3 coding DNA: TGTGCCAGCAGCCCGACAGGGGGGAAACAAGAGACCCAGTACTTC.

In its sample, this clonotype was seen once. The V call is TRBV12-5, the J call TRBJ1-1; perhaps TRBD1 as D (5 bases). The CDR3 covers 15 residues. Germline assignment: CDR1 LGHNT and CDR2 FRNRAP. Trimming left V 3 bases short and J 4 bases short, with 15 bases between. The CDR3, as DNA: TGTGCTAGTGGTTTAGGGCTACAGGCAAGCACTGAAGCTTTCTTT. Its translation: CASGLGLQASTEAFF.

This clonotype was picked up a small number of times. The rearrangement uses TRBV5-1 and TRBJ2-5; 7 bases map to TRBD1. This CDR3 is 18 amino acids long. J was trimmed by 1 base and V by 2 bases; bases with no gene match: 14. The germline CDR1 and CDR2 sequences are SGHRS and YFSETQ. The CDR3: CASSFATGSGQRQETQYF. In nucleotides, the CDR3 is TGCGCCAGCAGCTTTGCAACTGGATCGGGACAGCGCCAAGAGACCCAGTACTTC.

The table lists this clonotype with a few counts. This chain links TRBV4-3 with TRBJ2-2, with D unclear. V was cut by 0 bases and J by 5 bases, with 10 bases left in between. The CDR3 covers 15 residues. Germline loops: CDR1 LGHNA, CDR2 YSLEER. Written as DNA, the CDR3 is TGCGCCAGCAGCCAAGAGTGGTCCCTTACCGGGGAGCTGTTTTTT. It translates to CASSQEWSLTGELFF.